These 4 T cell receptor beta chains originate from one sample sequenced in a study of regulatory T cells in long-lasting Graves disease. Noted time point: newly diagnosed GD, antithyroid drugs for less than 3 months. Extracted PBMC RNA gave rise to the TCR library. Researchers made TCR beta libraries by using iRepertoire HTBI primers and running Arm-PCR on CDR3 regions. TCRdb fed the multiplex PCR reads into MiXCR, producing one record per CDR3 protein. The sample has a few hundred thousand distinct CDR3 sequences; 14% are singletons. The data were also submitted as part of a second study, on T cells in Graves' hyperthyroidism and ophthalmopathy.

The sequences come from peripheral blood mononuclear cells (PBMCs), collected at new diagnosis, from a patient treated with antithyroid drugs. All receptors derive from a woman aged 45-59 years with Graves disease.

There are many counts of this clonotype. This chain connects TRBV12-3 or TRBV12-4 to TRBJ1-4, with a weak D call TRBD1 (6 bases). The CDR3 covers 16 residues. V dropped 1 base and J dropped 0 bases, with 9 bases sitting between them. Written as DNA, the CDR3 is TGTGCCAGCAGTTTAGGCGGGGGCGCAACTAATGAAAAACTGTTTTTT. Amino acids: CASSLGGGATNEKLFF.

In its sample, this clonotype was seen many times. V and J are TRBV5-6 and TRBJ2-7; D uncertain. The CDR3 length is 16 residues. Trimming left V 4 bases short and J 1 base short, with 18 bases between. Per germline, CDR1 SGHDT and CDR2 YYEEEE. CDR3 sequence reads: CASSLIVKGSSYEQYF. CDR3 nucleotide sequence: TGTGCCAGCAGCCTGATAGTCAAGGGATCATCCTACGAGCAGTACTTC. Variable domain in full (rest from reference TRBV5-6 and TRBJ2-7): DAGVTQSPTHLIKTRGQQVTLRCSPKSGHDTVSWYQQALGQGPQFIFQYYEEEERQRGNFPDRFSGHQFPNYSSELNVNALLLGDSALYLCASSLIVKGSSYEQYFGPGTRLTVT.

The gene calls are TRBV7-9 and TRBJ2-1, with 8 positions matching TRBD2. Germline CDR1 reads SEHNR; CDR2 reads FQNEAQ (reference sequence). The ends lost 4 bases at V and 8 bases at J; junction bases unmatched: 10. The length of the CDR3 is 15 residues. The CDR3 DNA follows: TGTGCCAGCAGCTATACTAGCGGAACTTTGGATGAGCAGTTCTTC. It specifies CASSYTSGTLDEQFF.

In this sample, this clonotype turned up many times. This chain links TRBV6-5 with TRBJ2-2; D is perhaps TRBD1 or TRBD2 (5 bases each). This CDR3 is 17 amino acids long. Trimming shortened V by 2 bases and J by 1 base, and 14 bases separated the two germline ends. The V gene's germline CDR1 is MNHEY and CDR2 SVGAGI. This chain's CDR3 is CASSYGVWGRNTGELFF. CDR3 DNA sequence: TGTGCCAGCAGTTACGGCGTGTGGGGGAGGAACACCGGGGAGCTGTTTTTT.